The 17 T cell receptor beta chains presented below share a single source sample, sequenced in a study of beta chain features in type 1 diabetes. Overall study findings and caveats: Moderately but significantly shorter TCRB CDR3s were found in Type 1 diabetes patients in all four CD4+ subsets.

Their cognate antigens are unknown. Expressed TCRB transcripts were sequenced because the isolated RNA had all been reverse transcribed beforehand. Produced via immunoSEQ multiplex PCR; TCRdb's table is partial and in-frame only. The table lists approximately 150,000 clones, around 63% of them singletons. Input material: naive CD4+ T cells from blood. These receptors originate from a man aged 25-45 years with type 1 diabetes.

As DNA, the CDR3 is TGCGCCAGCAGCCGCACTCCCGGGGGCTCGGGCACTGAAGCTTTCTTT. The encoded protein is CASSRTPGGSGTEAFF. The chain joins TRBV4-3 to TRBJ1-1; possible D gene TRBD1, 6 bases. The germline gives CDR1 LGHNA, CDR2 YSLEER. V was cut by 4 bases and J by 4 bases, with 19 bases left in between. This CDR3 has 16 amino acids.

CDR3 sequence reads: CATSRVEGGSYNEQFF. As DNA, the CDR3 is TGTGCCACCAGCAGAGTGGAGGGGGGCTCCTACAATGAGCAGTTCTTC. The chain couples TRBV15 to TRBJ2-1; D may match TRBD1 or TRBD2 (6 bases each). The CDR3 is 16 residues long. Germline CDR1 and CDR2: LNHNV and YYDKDF (reference sequence). The V end lost 1 base, the J end lost 0 bases, and 10 bases lay between the germline ends. Full variable domain (missing parts from reference TRBV15 and TRBJ2-1): DAMVIQNPRYQVTQFGKPVTLSCSQTLNHNVMYWYQQKSSQAPKLLFHYYDKDFNNEADTPDNFQSRRPNTSFCFLDIRSPGLGDTAMYLCATSRVEGGSYNEQFFGPGTRLTVL.

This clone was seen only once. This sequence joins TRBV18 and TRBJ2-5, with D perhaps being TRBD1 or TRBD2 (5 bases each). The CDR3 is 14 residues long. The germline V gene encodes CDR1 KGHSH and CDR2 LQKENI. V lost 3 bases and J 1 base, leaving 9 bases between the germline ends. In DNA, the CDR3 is TGTGCCAGCTCACCTCGGGACGGCCAAGAGACCCAGTACTTC. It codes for CASSPRDGQETQYF. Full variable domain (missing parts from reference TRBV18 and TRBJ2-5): NAGVMQNPRHLVRRRGQEARLRCSPMKGHSHVYWYRQLPEEGLKFMVYLQKENIIDESGMPKERFSAEFPKEGPSILRIQQVVRGDSAAYFCASSPRDGQETQYFGPGTRLLVL.

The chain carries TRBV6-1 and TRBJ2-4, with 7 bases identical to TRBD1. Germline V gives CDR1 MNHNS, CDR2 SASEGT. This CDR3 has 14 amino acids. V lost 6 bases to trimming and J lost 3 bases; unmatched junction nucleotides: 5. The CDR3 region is CASSHWTGKNIQYF. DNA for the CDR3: TGTGCCAGCAGCCATTGGACAGGCAAAAACATTCAGTACTTC.

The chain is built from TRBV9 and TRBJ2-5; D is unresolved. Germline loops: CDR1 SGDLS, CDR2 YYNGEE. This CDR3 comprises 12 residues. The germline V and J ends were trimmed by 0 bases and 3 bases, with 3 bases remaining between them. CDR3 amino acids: CASSVDKETQYF. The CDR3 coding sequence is TGTGCCAGCAGCGTAGATAAAGAGACCCAGTACTTC. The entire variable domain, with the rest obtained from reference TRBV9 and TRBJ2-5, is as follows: DSGVTQTPKHLITATGQRVTLRCSPRSGDLSVYWYQQSLDQGLQFLIQYYNGEERAKGNILERFSAQQFPDLHSELNLSSLELGDSALYFCASSVDKETQYFGPGTRLLVL.

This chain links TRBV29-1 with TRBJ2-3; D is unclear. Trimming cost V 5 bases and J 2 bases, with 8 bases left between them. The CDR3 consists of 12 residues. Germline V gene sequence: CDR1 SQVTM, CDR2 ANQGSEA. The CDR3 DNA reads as TGCAGCGTTCTAGGCACCACAGATACGCAGTATTTT. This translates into CSVLGTTDTQYF.

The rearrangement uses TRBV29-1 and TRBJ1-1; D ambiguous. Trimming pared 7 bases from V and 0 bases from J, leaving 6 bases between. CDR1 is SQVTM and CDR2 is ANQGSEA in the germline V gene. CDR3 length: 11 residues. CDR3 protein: CSGGMNTEAFF. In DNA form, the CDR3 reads TGCAGCGGTGGTATGAACACTGAAGCTTTCTTT.

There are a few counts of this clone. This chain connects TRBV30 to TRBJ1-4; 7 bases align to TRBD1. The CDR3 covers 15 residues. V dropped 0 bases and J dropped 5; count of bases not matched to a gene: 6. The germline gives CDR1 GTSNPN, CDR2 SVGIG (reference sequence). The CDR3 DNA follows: TGTGCCTGGAGTGTTCGAAGACAGGGAAATGAAAAACTGTTTTTT. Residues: CAWSVRRQGNEKLFF. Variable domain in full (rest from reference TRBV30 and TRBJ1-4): SQTIHQWPATLVQPVGSPLSLECTVEGTSNPNLYWYRQAAGRGLQLLFYSVGIGQISSEVPQNLSASRPQDRQFILSSKKLLLSDSGFYLCAWSVRRQGNEKLFFGSGTQLSVL.

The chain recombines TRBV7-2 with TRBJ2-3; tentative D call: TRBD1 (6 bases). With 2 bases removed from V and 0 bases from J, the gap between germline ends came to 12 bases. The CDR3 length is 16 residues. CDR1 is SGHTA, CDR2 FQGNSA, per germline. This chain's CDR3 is CASSLQGPGSTDTQYF. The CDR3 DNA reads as TGTGCCAGCAGCTTACAGGGGCCTGGTAGCACAGATACGCAGTATTTT.

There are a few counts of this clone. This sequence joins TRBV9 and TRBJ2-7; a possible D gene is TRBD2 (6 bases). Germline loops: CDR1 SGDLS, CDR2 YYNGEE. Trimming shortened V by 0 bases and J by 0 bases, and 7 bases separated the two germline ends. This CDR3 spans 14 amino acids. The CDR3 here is CASSVEDYSYEQYF. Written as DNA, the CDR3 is TGTGCCAGCAGCGTAGAGGACTACTCCTACGAGCAGTACTTC.

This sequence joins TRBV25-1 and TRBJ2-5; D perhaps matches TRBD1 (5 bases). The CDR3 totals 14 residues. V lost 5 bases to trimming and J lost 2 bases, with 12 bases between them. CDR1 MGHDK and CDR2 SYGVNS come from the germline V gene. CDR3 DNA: TGTGCCAGCAGTAAACAGGCAGGACAAGAGACCCAGTACTTC. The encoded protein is CASSKQAGQETQYF.

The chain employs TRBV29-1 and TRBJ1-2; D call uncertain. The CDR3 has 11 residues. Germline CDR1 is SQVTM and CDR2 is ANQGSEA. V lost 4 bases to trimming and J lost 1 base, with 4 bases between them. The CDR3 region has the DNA TGCAGCGTTGTAGTTAACTATGGCTACACCTTC. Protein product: CSVVVNYGYTF.

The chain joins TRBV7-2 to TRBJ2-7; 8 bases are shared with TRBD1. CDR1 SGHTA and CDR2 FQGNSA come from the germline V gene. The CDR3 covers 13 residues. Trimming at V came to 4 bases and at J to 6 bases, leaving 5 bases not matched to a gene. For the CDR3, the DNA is TGTGCCAGCAGCTGGCCGGACAGGGCCGAGCAGTACTTC. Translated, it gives CASSWPDRAEQYF.

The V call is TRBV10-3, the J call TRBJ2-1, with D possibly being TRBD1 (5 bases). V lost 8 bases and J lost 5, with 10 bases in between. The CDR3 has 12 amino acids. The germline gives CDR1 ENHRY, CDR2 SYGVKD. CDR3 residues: CAIGAVDNEQFF. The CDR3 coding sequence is TGTGCCATCGGGGCAGTGGACAATGAGCAGTTCTTC.

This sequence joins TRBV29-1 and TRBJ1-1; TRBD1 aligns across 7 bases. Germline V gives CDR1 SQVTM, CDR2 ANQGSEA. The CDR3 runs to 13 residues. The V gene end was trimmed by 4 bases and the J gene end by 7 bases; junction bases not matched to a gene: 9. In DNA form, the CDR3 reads TGCAGCGTTGTCCCAGGGGACAGTCTTGAAGCTTTCTTT. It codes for CSVVPGDSLEAFF.

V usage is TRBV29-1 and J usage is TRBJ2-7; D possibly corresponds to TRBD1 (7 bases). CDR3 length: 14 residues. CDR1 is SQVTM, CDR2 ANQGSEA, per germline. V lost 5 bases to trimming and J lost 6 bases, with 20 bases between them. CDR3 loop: CSVHLVRGTGEQYF. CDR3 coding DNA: TGCAGCGTTCACCTCGTCAGGGGGACTGGCGAGCAGTACTTC.

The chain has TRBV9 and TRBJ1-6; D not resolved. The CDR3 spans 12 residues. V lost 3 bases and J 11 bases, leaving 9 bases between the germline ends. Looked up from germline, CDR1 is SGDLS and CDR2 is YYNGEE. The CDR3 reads CASSASAAPLHF. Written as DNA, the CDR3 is TGTGCCAGCAGCGCCTCCGCGGCACCCCTCCACTTT.